The subject of this entry is one T cell receptor (beta chain). Its antigen is still unknown. This entry comes from a study of T cell responses to AZD1222 COVID-19 vaccine. Across the study: Samples with a second dose at about 4 or about 12 weeks were pooled together. Whole-study findings and limits: Clonal diversity was possibly underestimated, and the donors were mostly white British, with more females. Baseline seropositivity occurred in only six or seven AZD1222 recipients.

Here immunoSEQ multiplex PCR was the method, and the copy in TCRdb shows in-frame clones only, minus some. The sample contains over 100,000 clones, roughly four fifths of which appear only once. Germline CDR1 and CDR2: SEHNR and FQNEAQ (reference sequence). The CDR3 spans 14 residues. The ends lost 3 bases at V and 5 bases at J; junction bases unmatched: 6. The clonotype was recovered from an adult in good health. This sample comprised peripheral blood, obtained on day 0 of AZD1222 vaccination. This chain uses TRBV7-9 with TRBJ2-7; TRBD2 matches at 8 bases. The CDR3, as DNA: TGTGCCAGCAGCTTGACGGGGGGGCAGAACGAGCAGTACTTC. Its protein is CASSLTGGQNEQYF.